One sample yielded the 31 T cell receptor beta chains listed below, sequenced in a study of shared clonotypes between healthy human individuals. Data came from immunoSEQ multiplex PCR; TCRdb stores just in-frame clones and leaves some out. The table lists some 500,000 clones, 60% to 80% of them singletons. Source material: PBMCs. These receptors all come from a woman aged 40 to 50 in good health. Some clones in this sample may be carry-over from other donors' samples.

This clone has more than one count but fewer than ten. This sequence joins TRBV6-1 and TRBJ2-5, with D tentatively TRBD1 (6 bases). The J call is uncertain, as TRBJ2-7 better fits the DNA end. Germline assignment: CDR1 MNHNS and CDR2 SASEGT. The CDR3 loop spans 13 amino acids. The DNA for the CDR3 is TGTGCCAGCAGTGAAACAGGGAAAAGCGAGCAGTACTTC. Translation gives CASSETGKSEQYF.

The chain carries TRBV5-1 and TRBJ1-4; tentatively, D is TRBD1 (5 bases). The CDR3 is 15 amino acids. V was pared by 5 bases and J by 7 bases, with 18 bases between. Germline lookup yields CDR1 SGHRS and CDR2 YFSETQ. The CDR3 nucleotides read TGCGCCAGCAGGGCAGGTCCCGGCGGGGGTGAAAAACTGTTTTTT. Translation: CASRAGPGGGEKLFF.

The chain couples TRBV28 to TRBJ1-1, with D uncertain. Germline V gene sequence: CDR1 MDHEN, CDR2 SYDVKM. V was trimmed by 1 base and J by 8 bases, leaving 8 bases between them. This CDR3 comprises 12 residues. Here the CDR3 reads CASSLFSGEAFF. Here the CDR3 DNA reads TGTGCCAGCAGTTTATTCTCGGGCGAAGCTTTCTTT.

This chain joins TRBV2 and TRBJ2-5; 8 bases are a match to TRBD2. From germline, CDR1 is SNHLY and CDR2 FYNNEI. The ends lost 6 bases at V and 5 bases at J; junction bases unmatched: 11. This CDR3 contains 15 residues. In DNA, the CDR3 is TGTGCCAGCAGAAAGGGGTGGCTAGCGGGCGAGACCCAGTACTTC. Translated, it gives CASRKGWLAGETQYF. The whole variable domain, remainder taken from reference TRBV2 and TRBJ2-5, is EPEVTQTPSHQVTQMGQEVILRCVPISNHLYFYWYRQILGQKVEFLVSFYNNEISEKSEIFDDQFSVERPDGSNFTLKIRSTKLEDSAMYFCASRKGWLAGETQYFGPGTRLLVL.

This clone was counted a few times. The rearrangement joins TRBV18 to TRBJ2-7; maybe TRBD2 (6 bases). The CDR3 is made up of 13 amino acids. V shed 3 bases and J shed 2 bases, with 8 bases lying between them. Germline CDR1 and CDR2: KGHSH and LQKENI. CDR3 residues: CASSPGLAYEQYF. Written as DNA, the CDR3 is TGTGCCAGCTCACCGGGACTGGCCTACGAGCAGTACTTC. Complete variable domain (other parts from reference TRBV18 and TRBJ2-7): NAGVMQNPRHLVRRRGQEARLRCSPMKGHSHVYWYRQLPEEGLKFMVYLQKENIIDESGMPKERFSAEFPKEGPSILRIQQVVRGDSAAYFCASSPGLAYEQYFGPGTRLTVT.

At least ten counts were recorded for this clone. Distinct nucleotide sequences in the sample also encode this CDR3. V and J are TRBV2 and TRBJ2-7; 7 bases are a match to TRBD2. Germline V gene sequence: CDR1 SNHLY, CDR2 FYNNEI. The CDR3 has 14 amino acids. Trimming removed 8 bases from V and 0 bases from J; junction bases left unmatched: 7. The chain's CDR3 is CASLWGTNSYEQYF. CDR3 nucleotide sequence: TGTGCCAGCTTGTGGGGGACTAACTCCTACGAGCAGTACTTC.

This chain joins TRBV30 and TRBJ1-3; D gene uncertain. The CDR3 sequence is 16 residues long. V was shortened by 5 bases and J by 9 bases, with 26 bases between the two germline ends. Germline CDR1 and CDR2: GTSNPN and SVGIG (reference sequence). CDR3 sequence reads: CAWGMGSDTLEGTIYF. CDR3 bases: TGTGCCTGGGGCATGGGAAGTGATACCCTGGAAGGCACCATATATTTT.

The chain employs TRBV5-1 and TRBJ2-5; 13 positions agree with TRBD2. The ends lost 0 bases at V and 1 base at J; junction bases unmatched: 9. Germline CDR1 and CDR2: SGHRS and YFSETQ. The CDR3 runs 19 residues. In nucleotides, the CDR3 is TGCGCCAGCAGCTTGGTCCCGCTTACTAGCGGGAGGGCCCAAGAGACCCAGTACTTC. Residues: CASSLVPLTSGRAQETQYF.

Note on this clone: This likely reflects a read error, since a far larger clone is one base away. CDR3 region: CASSQEVGSGANVLTF. The CDR3, as DNA: TGTGCCAGCAGCCAAGAAGTCGGCTCTGGGGCCAACGTCCTGACTTTC. The gene calls are TRBV4-2 and TRBJ2-6; D gene uncertain. The V end was cut by 0 bases, the J end by 0 bases, with 6 bases between. The V gene's germline CDR1 is LGHNA and CDR2 YNFKEQ. The CDR3 is 16 residues long.

This clone was detected only once. This likely traces to a read error, being one base from a far larger clone. The rearrangement links TRBV9 to TRBJ1-2, with 7 bases that match TRBD1. CDR3 length: 13 residues. The trim removed 4 bases at V and 5 bases at J, leaving 5 bases unmatched. Looked up from germline, CDR1 is SGDLS and CDR2 is YYNGEE. In DNA form, the CDR3 reads TGTGCCAGCAGCCCGACAGGGAATTATGGCTACACCTTC. Translated, it gives CASSPTGNYGYTF.

This clone occurred once. The chain has TRBV18 and TRBJ2-7; no reliable D call. This CDR3 spans 14 amino acids. The V gene lost 4 bases and the J gene lost 6 bases, with 16 bases spanning the gap. Looked up from germline, CDR1 is KGHSH and CDR2 is LQKENI. CDR3 amino acids: CASSRQTMESEQYF. CDR3 nucleotide sequence: TGTGCCAGCTCACGGCAAACCATGGAGTCCGAGCAGTACTTC.

This clone was observed once. This likely stems from a read error, as it lies one base from a far larger clone. V gene TRBV23-1 combines with J gene TRBJ2-3; D not resolved. The J call could be wrong; TRBJ1-5 is a better fit for the DNA end. TRBV23-1 is an ORF, and what it does is uncertain. The CDR3 is 12 residues long. The CDR3 reads CASSLGVDTQHF. The CDR3 DNA is TGCGCCAGCAGTCTTGGGGTAGATACGCAGCATTTT.

This sequence joins TRBV30 and TRBJ2-1; a weak D match, TRBD2 (6 bases). Germline CDR1 GTSNPN, CDR2 SVGIG (reference sequence). V was trimmed by 4 bases and J by 0 bases, leaving 16 bases between them. This CDR3 contains 16 residues. The CDR3 nucleotides read TGTGCCTGGAACCGTTTAAGCGGGTTCTCCTACAATGAGCAGTTCTTC. Protein sequence: CAWNRLSGFSYNEQFF.

The rearrangement uses TRBV11-2 and TRBJ1-3, with no clear D. V lost 8 bases and J lost 0, with 11 bases in between. The germline V gene encodes CDR1 SGHAT and CDR2 FQNNGV. The CDR3 runs 14 residues. CDR3 protein: CASFSVSSGNTIYF. DNA of the CDR3: TGTGCCAGCTTCTCAGTGAGCTCTGGAAACACCATATATTTT.

This clone was counted a single time. This likely came from a read error, as a far larger clone is one base away. This chain joins TRBV6-1 and TRBJ2-2; D tentatively fits TRBD1 or TRBD2 (5 bases each). V lost 6 bases and J lost 3, with 11 bases in between. CDR1 is MNHNS and CDR2 is SASEGT in the germline V gene. The length of the CDR3 is 14 residues. The CDR3 bases are TGTGCCAGCAGGCCAGGGACGGACACCGGGGAGCTGTTTTTT. This translates into CASRPGTDTGELFF.

Turning to this clone: One base separates it from a far larger clone, so it is likely a read error. The chain has TRBV2 and TRBJ2-7, with D unresolved. CDR1 SNHLY and CDR2 FYNNEI come from the germline V gene. V was shortened by 3 bases and J by 3 bases, with 12 bases between the two germline ends. The CDR3 spans 14 residues. In nucleotides, the CDR3 is TGTGCCAGCAGTGAGTTGTGGGATGTCTACGAGCAGTACTTC. Its translation: CASSELWDVYEQYF.

The chain couples TRBV23-1 to TRBJ2-7; no firm D call. TRBV23-1 is an ORF; its function is uncertain. Between the trimmed V and J ends, which lost 10 bases and 2 bases, there was a span of 12 bases. The CDR3 is 12 residues long. The CDR3 region has the DNA TGCGCCAATAGTCAGGAGACCTACGAGCAGTACTTC. Translated, it gives CANSQETYEQYF.

The genes are TRBV28 and TRBJ2-6; D call uncertain. The length of the CDR3 is 12 residues. Trimming removed 8 bases at V and 4 bases at J, with 6 bases between. Per the germline V gene, CDR1 is MDHEN and CDR2 is SYDVKM. DNA of the CDR3: TGTGCCAGCTTCAGCGGGGCCAACGTCCTGACTTTC. This sequence encodes CASFSGANVLTF.

V is TRBV7-3 and J is TRBJ2-3; D remains unclear. This CDR3 is built from 13 residues. Germline V lookup: CDR1 SGHTA, CDR2 FQGTGA. The V gene lost 6 bases and the J gene lost 4 bases, with 11 bases spanning the gap. CDR3 in amino acids: CASSLEIADTQYF. In DNA, the CDR3 is TGTGCCAGCAGTCTCGAAATCGCAGATACGCAGTATTTT.

This chain connects TRBV5-5 to TRBJ1-5, with 11 bases matching TRBD1. V dropped 3 bases and J dropped 2; count of bases not matched to a gene: 4. The germline gives CDR1 SGHKS, CDR2 YYEKEE (reference sequence). This CDR3 region has 16 residues. The CDR3 loop is CASSYGTGGGNQPQHF. The CDR3 coding sequence is TGTGCCAGCAGCTACGGGACAGGGGGAGGCAATCAGCCCCAGCATTTT.

This chain links TRBV10-3 with TRBJ2-7; 9 bases are shared with TRBD2. Per the germline V gene, CDR1 is ENHRY and CDR2 is SYGVKD. The CDR3 spans 14 residues. Germline trimming cut 4 bases from V and 7 bases from J; bases unmatched to any gene: 8. CDR3 amino acids: CAISGAGGPREQYF. In DNA, the CDR3 is TGTGCCATCAGTGGTGCGGGAGGGCCTCGTGAGCAGTACTTC.

This clone was counted a few times. Since a far larger clone is one base different, this is likely a read error. The V call is TRBV5-6, the J call TRBJ2-7; 7 bases agree with TRBD1. CDR3 length: 13 residues. With V trimmed by 8 bases and J by 4 bases, 9 bases remained unmatched. From germline, CDR1 is SGHDT and CDR2 YYEEEE. The CDR3 region has the DNA TGTGCCAGTACTGACAGGGCGACTTACGAGCAGTACTTC. This translates into CASTDRATYEQYF.

Remarks on this clone: Since a much larger clone is just one base distant, this may be a read error. This specimen includes other DNA sequences encoding the same CDR3. The rearrangement joins TRBV2 to TRBJ1-3, with 8 positions matching TRBD1. This CDR3 has 13 residues. Germline V gene sequence: CDR1 SNHLY, CDR2 FYNNEI. CDR3 nucleotides: TGTGCCACCCGAATTGGACAGGGAAACACTATATATTTT. This gives the protein CATRIGQGNTIYF.

The chain carries TRBV7-2 and TRBJ2-7; D might be TRBD2 (6 bases). V was pared by 5 bases and J by 2 bases, with 13 bases between. This CDR3 is 14 amino acids long. The germline CDR1 and CDR2 sequences are SGHTA and FQGNSA. The CDR3 reads CASSPAAGPYEQYF. In nucleotides, the CDR3 is TGTGCCAGCAGCCCAGCTGCGGGACCCTACGAGCAGTACTTC.

The chain carries TRBV19 and TRBJ2-4; weak D call: TRBD2 (5 bases). Germline V gene lookup returns CDR1 LNHDA and CDR2 SQIVND (reference sequence). The CDR3 is made up of 17 amino acids. V lost 6 bases and J 1 base, leaving 19 bases between the germline ends. The DNA for the CDR3 is TGTGCCAGTAGCCCCGGGGTTAGTTTACCGGCCAAAAACATTCAGTACTTC. Residues: CASSPGVSLPAKNIQYF.

This chain connects TRBV25-1 to TRBJ1-2; TRBD1 might be the D (5 bases). CDR3 length: 15 residues. Trimming removed 5 bases from V and 8 bases from J, with 21 bases in between. From germline, CDR1 is MGHDK and CDR2 SYGVNS. CDR3 region: CASSTHRSWQGGYTF. The CDR3 nucleotides are TGTGCCAGCAGTACCCACAGGTCCTGGCAAGGGGGCTACACCTTC.

The chain carries TRBV5-6 and TRBJ2-1; 11 bases map to TRBD2. In germline, CDR1 is SGHDT, CDR2 YYEEEE. This CDR3 is built from 15 residues. J gave up 4 bases and V 2 bases, and 2 bases lay outside the gene matches. The CDR3 here is CASSFTSGSYNEQFF. The CDR3 coding sequence is TGTGCCAGCAGCTTCACTAGCGGGAGTTACAATGAGCAGTTCTTC. The variable domain in full, with the rest retrieved from reference TRBV5-6 and TRBJ2-1, is DAGVTQSPTHLIKTRGQQVTLRCSPKSGHDTVSWYQQALGQGPQFIFQYYEEEERQRGNFPDRFSGHQFPNYSSELNVNALLLGDSALYLCASSFTSGSYNEQFFGPGTRLTVL.

This clone appeared a single time. The chain employs TRBV6-1 and TRBJ2-7; 8 bases map to TRBD2. The CDR3 spans 17 residues. Germline V lookup: CDR1 MNHNS, CDR2 SASEGT. The trim removed 3 bases at V and 6 bases at J, leaving 16 bases unmatched. The DNA of the CDR3 is TGTGCCAGCAGTGATGTGGTAGAGCGGGAGATCCTTTTCGAGCAGTACTTC. It yields the protein CASSDVVEREILFEQYF.

This clone was counted at least ten times. The CDR3 is CASSEGRGINTEAFF. The CDR3 region has the DNA TGTGCCAGCAGTGAGGGCAGGGGCATTAACACTGAAGCTTTCTTT. The chain recombines TRBV6-1 with TRBJ1-1; D is perhaps TRBD1 (6 bases). CDR3 length: 15 amino acids. Trimming cost V 3 bases and J 2 bases, with 13 bases left between them. Looked up from germline, CDR1 is MNHNS and CDR2 is SASEGT.

The chain is built from TRBV28 and TRBJ1-3; D is undetermined. The length of the CDR3 is 16 residues. Trimming cost V 1 base and J 0 bases, with 10 bases left between them. Germline-derived CDR1 and CDR2 are MDHEN and SYDVKM. CDR3 region: CASSLSPSSSGNTIYF. For the CDR3, the DNA is TGTGCCAGCAGTTTATCCCCCAGTAGCTCTGGAAACACCATATATTTT. Looking up the rest from reference TRBV28 and TRBJ1-3 gives the full variable domain: DVKVTQSSRYLVKRTGEKVFLECVQDMDHENMFWYRQDPGLGLRLIYFSYDVKMKEKGDIPEGYSVSREKKERFSLILESASTNQTSMYLCASSLSPSSSGNTIYFGEGSWLTVV.

In regard to this clone: The likely explanation is a read error, given a far larger clone one base away. At the DNA level, this CDR3 is encoded by other sequences in the same sample as well. The chain has TRBV4-1 and TRBJ1-2; D not resolved. Germline V gene data show CDR1 as MGHRA and CDR2 as YSYEKL. CDR3 length equals 14 residues. CDR3 sequence reads: CASSHLPDRYGYTF. CDR3 coding DNA: TGCGCCAGCAGCCATCTACCGGATCGGTATGGCTACACTTTC.